The next 27 T cell receptor beta chains were all read from a single sample in a study of cytomegalovirus exposure and HLA in healthy donors. The PCR was carried out with 60 Vbeta primers and 13 Jbeta primers. Profiled with immunoSEQ multiplex PCR; TCRdb holds only in-frame clones, not every one. The profile covers over 150,000 clones, with 84% appearing a single time and under 5% taken by the ten largest. Sequenced material: PBMCs. These receptors originate from a girl aged 10 to 17 in good health and CMV-seropositive.

This chain connects TRBV5-1 to TRBJ2-1; TRBD2 matches at 12 bases. The V gene end was trimmed by 2 bases and the J gene end by 9 bases; junction bases not matched to a gene: 6. The germline V gene encodes CDR1 SGHRS and CDR2 YFSETQ. CDR3 size: 15 residues. The CDR3 spells CASSFSSGGAGEQFF. Written as DNA, the CDR3 is TGCGCCAGCAGCTTCTCTAGCGGGGGGGCAGGTGAGCAGTTCTTC. The entire variable domain, with the rest obtained from reference TRBV5-1 and TRBJ2-1, is as follows: KAGVTQTPRYLIKTRGQQVTLSCSPISGHRSVSWYQQTPGQGLQFLFEYFSETQRNKGNFPGRFSGRQFSNSRSEMNVSTLELGDSALYLCASSFSSGGAGEQFFGPGTRLTVL.

The V and J genes are TRBV5-6 and TRBJ2-7, with a possible D match to TRBD1 (5 bases). V was cut by 0 bases and J by 2 bases, with 9 bases left in between. The CDR3 runs 14 residues. CDR1 is SGHDT, CDR2 YYEEEE, per germline. The CDR3 protein is CASSLARAPYEQYF. CDR3 nucleotide sequence: TGTGCCAGCAGCTTGGCCAGGGCGCCCTACGAGCAGTACTTC.

This chain uses TRBV7-9 with TRBJ1-1; D call uncertain. This CDR3 has 11 amino acids. V was cut by 3 bases and J by 11 bases, with 10 bases left in between. CDR1 and CDR2 (germline): SEHNR, FQNEAQ (reference sequence). CDR3 coding DNA: TGTGCCAGCAGCTTTACGGGAGAGGCTTTCTTT. It codes for CASSFTGEAFF. Full variable domain (outside the CDR3, taken from reference TRBV7-9 and TRBJ1-1): DTGVSQNPRHKITKRGQNVTFRCDPISEHNRLYWYRQTLGQGPEFLTYFQNEAQLEKSRLLSDRFSAERPKGSFSTLEIQRTEQGDSAMYLCASSFTGEAFFGQGTRLTVV.

V usage is TRBV4-1 and J usage is TRBJ2-5; TRBD2 matches 7 bases. The germline V gene has CDR1 MGHRA and CDR2 YSYEKL. With 1 base clipped from V and 3 bases from J, the junction kept 2 bases outside the gene matches. This CDR3 is built from 14 residues. The CDR3 bases are TGCGCCAGCAGCCAAGTTGCGGGGGAAGAGACCCAGTACTTC. It specifies CASSQVAGEETQYF.

The chain uses TRBV7-6 and TRBJ2-3; 11 positions agree with TRBD1. The CDR3 runs to 16 residues. Germline V gene sequence: CDR1 SGHVS, CDR2 FNYEAQ. V lost 6 bases to trimming and J lost 6 bases; unmatched junction nucleotides: 11. The CDR3 nucleotides read TGTGCCAGCAGTAATACCGGGACAGGGGGGCTCGATACGCAGTATTTT. Its translation is CASSNTGTGGLDTQYF.

This clone appeared a few times. CDR3 bases: TGTGCCAGCAGCGAACCCCTATTCGGGGCCAACGTCCTGACTTTC. It yields the protein CASSEPLFGANVLTF. The chain carries TRBV9 and TRBJ2-6; D is unclear. Germline V gene sequence: CDR1 SGDLS, CDR2 YYNGEE. Between the trimmed V and J ends, which lost 3 bases and 4 bases, there was a span of 11 bases. CDR3 length: 15 residues.

The CDR3 protein is CASSVVPGLQPQHF. The CDR3 DNA reads TGTGCCAGCAGCGTAGTTCCGGGATTGCAGCCCCAGCATTTT. The J gene is TRBJ1-5, the V gene TRBV9; unclear D gene. The CDR3 consists of 14 residues. The germline V and J ends were trimmed by 0 bases and 7 bases, with 11 bases remaining between them. The germline CDR1 and CDR2 sequences are SGDLS and YYNGEE.

V and J are TRBV4-1 and TRBJ1-1, with D maybe TRBD1 (5 bases). The V end was cut by 4 bases, the J end by 4 bases, with 22 bases between. Looked up from germline, CDR1 is MGHRA and CDR2 is YSYEKL. This CDR3 is 17 amino acids long. The CDR3: CASSLLRDLGLGTEAFF. The CDR3, as DNA: TGCGCCAGCAGCCTCCTCCGGGACTTAGGGCTTGGCACTGAAGCTTTCTTT.

This rearrangement joins TRBV10-3 to TRBJ2-7; TRBD1 matches at 8 bases. The length of the CDR3 is 16 residues. The germline CDR1 and CDR2 sequences are ENHRY and SYGVKD. V dropped 6 bases and J dropped 5; count of bases not matched to a gene: 15. The CDR3 DNA reads TGTGCCATCAGCGTAGTAGTGACAGGGGCTTCCCACGAGCAGTACTTC. Protein product: CAISVVVTGASHEQYF.

The chain employs TRBV7-9 and TRBJ1-3, with 7 bases aligning to TRBD1. Germline V lookup: CDR1 SEHNR, CDR2 FQNEAQ (reference sequence). V lost 5 bases to trimming and J lost 0 bases; unmatched junction nucleotides: 4. This CDR3 region has 15 residues. Written as DNA, the CDR3 is TGTGCCAGCAGCCTACAGGGGTCCTCTGGAAACACCATATATTTT. It specifies CASSLQGSSGNTIYF. The whole variable domain, remainder taken from reference TRBV7-9 and TRBJ1-3, is DTGVSQNPRHKITKRGQNVTFRCDPISEHNRLYWYRQTLGQGPEFLTYFQNEAQLEKSRLLSDRFSAERPKGSFSTLEIQRTEQGDSAMYLCASSLQGSSGNTIYFGEGSWLTVV.

In DNA form, the CDR3 reads TGTGCCAGCTCACTTTCCGGGAGGGCCCCCTACGAGCAGTACTTC. Its translation is CASSLSGRAPYEQYF. The rearrangement uses TRBV18 and TRBJ2-7; 8 bases map to TRBD2. Germline V CDR1 and CDR2: KGHSH, LQKENI. The ends lost 4 bases at V and 2 bases at J; junction bases unmatched: 7. The CDR3 runs to 15 residues.

The chain carries TRBV9 and TRBJ1-3; D might be TRBD1 (5 bases). Germline V gene lookup returns CDR1 SGDLS and CDR2 YYNGEE. The CDR3 is made up of 17 amino acids. V gave up 0 bases and J gave up 0 bases, with 13 bases separating them. The CDR3 reads CASSVDDSRISGNTIYF. CDR3 DNA sequence: TGTGCCAGCAGCGTAGACGACAGTCGAATCTCTGGAAACACCATATATTTT.

The chain carries TRBV6-4 and TRBJ1-2; the match to TRBD1 covers 10 bases. With V trimmed by 6 bases and J by 4 bases, 8 bases remained unmatched. The CDR3 totals 15 residues. From germline, CDR1 is MRHNA and CDR2 SNTAGT. Here the CDR3 reads CASRPDRGRCYGYTF. CDR3 coding DNA: TGTGCCAGCAGACCTGACAGGGGGCGATGCTATGGCTACACCTTC.

This clone was seen once. CDR3 coding DNA: TGTGCCTGGAGTGTAAGGGGTGCCCGAAACACCATATATTTT. It is translated as CAWSVRGARNTIYF. The genes are TRBV30 and TRBJ1-3; TRBD1 might be the D (5 bases). The CDR3 loop spans 14 amino acids. V lost 0 bases and J lost 5, with 11 bases in between. CDR1 GTSNPN and CDR2 SVGIG come from the germline V gene (reference sequence).

About this clone itself: This CDR3 is also generated by other DNA sequences in the sample. This sequence joins TRBV19 and TRBJ2-7; the match to TRBD2 covers 10 bases. The CDR3 spans 15 residues. Germline V gene lookup returns CDR1 LNHDA and CDR2 SQIVND (reference sequence). After removal of 6 bases from V and 0 bases from J, the junction contained 5 bases not matched to a gene. The CDR3 sequence: CASSNPSGGSYEQYF. In DNA, the CDR3 is TGTGCCAGTAGCAACCCTAGCGGGGGCTCCTACGAGCAGTACTTC.

J is TRBJ1-2 and V is TRBV27; no clear D. This CDR3 region has 13 residues. Germline V gene sequence: CDR1 MNHEY, CDR2 SMNVEV (reference sequence). V was pared by 0 bases and J by 4 bases, with 6 bases between. In DNA, the CDR3 is TGTGCCAGCAGTTTATCTACCAGCTATGGCTACACCTTC. Translating gives CASSLSTSYGYTF.

This rearrangement joins TRBV5-1 to TRBJ2-1; D is possibly TRBD2 (5 bases). Trimming shortened V by 0 bases and J by 5 bases, and 18 bases separated the two germline ends. The length of the CDR3 is 17 residues. CDR1 is SGHRS, CDR2 YFSETQ, per germline. The CDR3 is CASSLAVSSRDNNEQFF. CDR3 sequence (DNA): TGCGCCAGCAGCTTGGCCGTATCTAGCCGGGATAACAATGAGCAGTTCTTC.

The chain links TRBV11-3 to TRBJ1-1; tentatively, D is TRBD1 (6 bases). Germline loops: CDR1 SGHNT, CDR2 YENEEA. This CDR3 spans 13 amino acids. V lost 8 bases and J 3 bases, leaving 13 bases between the germline ends. The CDR3 DNA is TGTGCCAGCTCTACGCAGGGGCACACTGAAGCTTTCTTT. Translating gives CASSTQGHTEAFF.

This chain joins TRBV10-1 and TRBJ2-7; D uncertain. This CDR3 has 14 amino acids. Germline V gives CDR1 WNHNN, CDR2 SYGVQD (reference sequence). The V and J ends lost 0 bases and 0 bases respectively, with 6 bases between them. The CDR3 DNA sequence: TGCGCCAGCAGTGAGTCCCCGAGCTCCTACGAGCAGTACTTC. Amino acids: CASSESPSSYEQYF.

J is TRBJ1-2 and V is TRBV27; 10 bases are a match to TRBD1. This CDR3 is 15 amino acids long. Germline V CDR1 and CDR2: MNHEY, SMNVEV (reference sequence). The V segment lost 6 bases and the J segment 8 bases; nucleotides outside the gene matches: 12. CDR3 region: CASRTSRTGGRGYTF. CDR3 nucleotide sequence: TGTGCCAGCAGGACCAGTCGGACAGGGGGGCGCGGCTACACCTTC.

The chain links TRBV9 to TRBJ2-3; tentatively, D is TRBD2 (6 bases). The germline V gene has CDR1 SGDLS and CDR2 YYNGEE. The CDR3 is 14 residues long. Trimming removed 5 bases at V and 1 base at J, with 11 bases between. The CDR3 region has the DNA TGTGCCAGCAGGGGGAGGCGGGGCACAGATACGCAGTATTTT. This sequence encodes CASRGRRGTDTQYF.

The gene calls are TRBV27 and TRBJ1-2, with a tentative D call TRBD1 (5 bases). The germline gives CDR1 MNHEY, CDR2 SMNVEV (reference sequence). Trimming pared 6 bases from V and 3 bases from J, leaving 11 bases between. The CDR3 has 13 amino acids. The DNA of the CDR3 is TGTGCCAGCAGCCCTTCGGGGGACTATGGCTACACCTTC. Translated, it gives CASSPSGDYGYTF.

The gene calls are TRBV6-6 and TRBJ1-2, with 8 bases that match TRBD1. The germline gives CDR1 MNHNY, CDR2 SVGAGI (reference sequence). The V gene end was trimmed by 5 bases and the J gene end by 8 bases; junction bases not matched to a gene: 10. This CDR3 spans 14 amino acids. CDR3 DNA: TGTGCCAGCAGTCCGACAGGGGAGTATGGAGGCTACACCTTC. The encoded protein is CASSPTGEYGGYTF.

The V call is TRBV7-2, the J call TRBJ1-1; D might be TRBD1 (6 bases). Germline CDR1 SGHTA, CDR2 FQGNSA. Trimming removed 1 base from V and 1 base from J, with 7 bases in between. The CDR3 length is 14 residues. The DNA of the CDR3 is TGTGCCAGCAGCTTAGTACAGGGGAACACTGAAGCTTTCTTT. Translating it yields CASSLVQGNTEAFF.

The genes are TRBV5-8 and TRBJ2-5; maybe TRBD1 (5 bases). Between the trimmed V and J ends, which lost 1 base and 3 bases, there was a span of 10 bases. The CDR3 spans 14 residues. Germline CDR1 SGHTS, CDR2 YDEGEE. In nucleotides, the CDR3 is TGTGCCAGCAGCTTGTGGCAGGGCAAAGAGACCCAGTACTTC. Its translation: CASSLWQGKETQYF.

The J gene is TRBJ1-5, the V gene TRBV30; 7 bases map to TRBD1. Trimming cost V 0 bases and J 1 base; bases outside gene matches: 6. Germline loops: CDR1 GTSNPN, CDR2 SVGIG (reference sequence). There are 16 residues in the CDR3. CDR3 DNA: TGTGCCTGGAGTGTACCAGGCAGGGGGAGCAATCAGCCCCAGCATTTT. Protein product: CAWSVPGRGSNQPQHF.

The chain couples TRBV10-1 to TRBJ1-5, with D perhaps TRBD1 (6 bases). Germline V gene data show CDR1 as WNHNN and CDR2 as SYGVQD (reference sequence). The CDR3 is made up of 13 amino acids. V shed 7 bases and J shed 5 bases, with 12 bases lying between them. The CDR3 loop reads CASTTGTHQPQHF. In nucleotides, the CDR3 is TGCGCCAGCACTACAGGGACCCATCAGCCCCAGCATTTT.